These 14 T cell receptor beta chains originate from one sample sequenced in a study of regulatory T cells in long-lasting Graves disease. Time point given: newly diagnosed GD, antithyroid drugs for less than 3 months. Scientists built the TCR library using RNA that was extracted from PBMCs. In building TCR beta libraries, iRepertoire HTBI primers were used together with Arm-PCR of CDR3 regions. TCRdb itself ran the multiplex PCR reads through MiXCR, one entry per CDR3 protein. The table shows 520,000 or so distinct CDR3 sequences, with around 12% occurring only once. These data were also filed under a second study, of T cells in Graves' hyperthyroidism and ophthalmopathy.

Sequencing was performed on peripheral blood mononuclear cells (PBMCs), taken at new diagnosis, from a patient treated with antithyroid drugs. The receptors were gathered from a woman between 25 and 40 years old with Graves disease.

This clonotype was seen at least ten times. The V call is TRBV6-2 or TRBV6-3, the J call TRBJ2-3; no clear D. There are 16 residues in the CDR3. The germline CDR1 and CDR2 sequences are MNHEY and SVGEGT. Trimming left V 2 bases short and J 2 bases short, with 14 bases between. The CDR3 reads CASSYMASYSTDTQYF. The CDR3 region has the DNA TGTGCCAGCAGTTACATGGCCAGCTATTCCACAGATACGCAGTATTTT.

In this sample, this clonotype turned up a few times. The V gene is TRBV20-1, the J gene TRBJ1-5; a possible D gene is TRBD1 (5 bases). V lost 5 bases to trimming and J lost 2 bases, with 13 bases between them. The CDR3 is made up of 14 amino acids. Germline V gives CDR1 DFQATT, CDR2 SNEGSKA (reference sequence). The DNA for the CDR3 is TGCAGTGCTTCCCGAGGAGGGGGCAATCAGCCCCAGCATTTT. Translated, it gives CSASRGGGNQPQHF.

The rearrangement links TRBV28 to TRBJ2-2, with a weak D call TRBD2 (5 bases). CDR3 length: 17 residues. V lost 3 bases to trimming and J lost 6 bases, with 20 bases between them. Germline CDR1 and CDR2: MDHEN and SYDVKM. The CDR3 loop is CASSFSGVPRGAGELFF. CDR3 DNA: TGTGCCAGCAGTTTCTCCGGGGTACCTCGTGGCGCCGGGGAGCTGTTTTTT.

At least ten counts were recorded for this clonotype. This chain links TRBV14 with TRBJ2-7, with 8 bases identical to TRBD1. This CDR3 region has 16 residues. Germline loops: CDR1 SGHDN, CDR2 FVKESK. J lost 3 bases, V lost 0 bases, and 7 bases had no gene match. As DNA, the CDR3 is TGTGCCAGCAGCCAAGATTTCGGACAGGGAAACTACGAGCAGTACTTC. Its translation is CASSQDFGQGNYEQYF.

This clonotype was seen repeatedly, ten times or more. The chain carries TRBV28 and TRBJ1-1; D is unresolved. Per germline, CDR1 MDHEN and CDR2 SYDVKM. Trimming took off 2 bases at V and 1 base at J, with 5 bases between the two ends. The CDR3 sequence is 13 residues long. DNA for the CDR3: TGTGCCAGCAGTTTAGAGAGGAACACTGAAGCTTTCTTT. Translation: CASSLERNTEAFF.

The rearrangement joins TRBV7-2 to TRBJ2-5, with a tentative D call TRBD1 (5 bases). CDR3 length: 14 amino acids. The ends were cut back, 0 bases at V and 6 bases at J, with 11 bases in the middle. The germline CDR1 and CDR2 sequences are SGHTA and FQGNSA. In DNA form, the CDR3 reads TGTGCCAGCAGCTTAGCGTGGCAGGGAAAGACCCAGTACTTC. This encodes CASSLAWQGKTQYF.

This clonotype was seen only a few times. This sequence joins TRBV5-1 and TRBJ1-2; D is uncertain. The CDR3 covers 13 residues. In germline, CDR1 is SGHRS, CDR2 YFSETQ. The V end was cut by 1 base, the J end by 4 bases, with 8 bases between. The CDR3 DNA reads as TGCGCCAGCAGCTTGTCAACAATCTATGGCTACACCTTC. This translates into CASSLSTIYGYTF.

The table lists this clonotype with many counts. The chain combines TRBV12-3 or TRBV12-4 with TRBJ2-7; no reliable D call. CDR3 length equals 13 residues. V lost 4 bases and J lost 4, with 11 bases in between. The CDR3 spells CASSSTGPYEQYF. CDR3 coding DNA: TGTGCCAGCAGTTCGACCGGACCTTACGAGCAGTACTTC.

The chain's CDR3 is CASSQDQGRLQYF. DNA for the CDR3: TGCGCCAGCAGCCAAGATCAAGGCCGCCTGCAGTATTTT. V usage is TRBV4-3 and J usage is TRBJ2-3; D uncertain. The CDR3 totals 13 residues. V was shortened by 0 bases and J by 11 bases, with 12 bases between the two germline ends. Germline assignment: CDR1 LGHNA and CDR2 YSLEER.

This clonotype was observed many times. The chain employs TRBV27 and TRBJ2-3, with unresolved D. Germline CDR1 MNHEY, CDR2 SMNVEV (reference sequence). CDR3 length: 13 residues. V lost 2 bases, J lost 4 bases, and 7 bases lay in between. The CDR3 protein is CASSLLGPDTQYF. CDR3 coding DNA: TGTGCCAGCAGTTTACTAGGCCCAGATACGCAGTATTTT.

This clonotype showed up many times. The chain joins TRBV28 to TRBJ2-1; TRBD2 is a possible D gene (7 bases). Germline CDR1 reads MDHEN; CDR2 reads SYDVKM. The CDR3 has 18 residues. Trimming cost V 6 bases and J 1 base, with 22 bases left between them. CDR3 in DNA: TGTGCCAGCAGATTGATCGTGGGAGGGGGGATTTCCTACAATGAGCAGTTCTTC. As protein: CASRLIVGGGISYNEQFF. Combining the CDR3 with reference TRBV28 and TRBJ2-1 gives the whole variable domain DVKVTQSSRYLVKRTGEKVFLECVQDMDHENMFWYRQDPGLGLRLIYFSYDVKMKEKGDIPEGYSVSREKKERFSLILESASTNQTSMYLCASRLIVGGGISYNEQFFGPGTRLTVL.

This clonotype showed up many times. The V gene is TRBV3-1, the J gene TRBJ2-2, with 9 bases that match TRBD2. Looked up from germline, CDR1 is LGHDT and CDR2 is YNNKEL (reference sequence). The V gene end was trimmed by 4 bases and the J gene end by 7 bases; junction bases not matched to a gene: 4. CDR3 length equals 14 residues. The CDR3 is CASSLAGVVGELFF. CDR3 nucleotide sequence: TGTGCCAGCAGCCTAGCGGGAGTAGTCGGGGAGCTGTTTTTT.

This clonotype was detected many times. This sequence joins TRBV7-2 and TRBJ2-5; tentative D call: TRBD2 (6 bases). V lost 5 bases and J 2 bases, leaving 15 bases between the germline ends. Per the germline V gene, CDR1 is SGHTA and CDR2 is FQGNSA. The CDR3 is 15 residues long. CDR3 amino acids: CASSLVGSAQETQYF. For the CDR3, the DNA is TGTGCCAGCAGCCTCGTCGGGAGCGCTCAAGAGACCCAGTACTTC.

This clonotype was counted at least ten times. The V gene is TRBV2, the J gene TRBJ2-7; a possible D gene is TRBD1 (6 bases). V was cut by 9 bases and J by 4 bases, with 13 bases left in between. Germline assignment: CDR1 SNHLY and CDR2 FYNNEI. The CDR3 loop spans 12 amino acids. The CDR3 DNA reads TGTGCCAGTCGGGACACCCTTTACGAGCAGTACTTC. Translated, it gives CASRDTLYEQYF. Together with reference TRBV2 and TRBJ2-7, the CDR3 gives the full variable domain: EPEVTQTPSHQVTQMGQEVILRCVPISNHLYFYWYRQILGQKVEFLVSFYNNEISEKSEIFDDQFSVERPDGSNFTLKIRSTKLEDSAMYFCASRDTLYEQYFGPGTRLTVT.